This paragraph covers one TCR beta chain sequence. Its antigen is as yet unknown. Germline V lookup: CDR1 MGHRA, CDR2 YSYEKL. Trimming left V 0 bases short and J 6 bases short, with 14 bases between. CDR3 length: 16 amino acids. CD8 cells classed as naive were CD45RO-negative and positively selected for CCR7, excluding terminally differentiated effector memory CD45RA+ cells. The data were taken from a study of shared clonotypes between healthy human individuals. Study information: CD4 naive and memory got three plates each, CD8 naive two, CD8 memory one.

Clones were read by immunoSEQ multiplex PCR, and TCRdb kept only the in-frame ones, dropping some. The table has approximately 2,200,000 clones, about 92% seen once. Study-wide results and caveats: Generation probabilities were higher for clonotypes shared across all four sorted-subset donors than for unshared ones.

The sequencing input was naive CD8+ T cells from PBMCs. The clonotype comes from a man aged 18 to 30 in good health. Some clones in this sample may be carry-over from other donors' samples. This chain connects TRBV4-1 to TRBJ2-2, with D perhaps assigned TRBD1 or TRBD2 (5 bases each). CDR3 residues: CASSQEGWRGAGELFF. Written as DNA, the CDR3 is TGCGCCAGCAGCCAAGAAGGCTGGAGAGGGGCCGGGGAGCTGTTTTTT.